This TCR beta chain was captured by sequencing in a study of shared clonotypes between healthy human individuals. The data were produced by immunoSEQ multiplex PCR, yet TCRdb's version contains in-frame clones alone and is incomplete. The sample consists of over 2,000,000 clones, 93% of them appearing once. In the naive CD8 group, cells lacked CD45RO and were positively selected for CCR7, so terminally differentiated effector memory CD45RA+ cells were left out. Sample: naive CD8+ T cells from PBMCs. The sequence came from a man aged 18 to 30 in good health. Some clones in this sample may be carry-over from other donors' samples.

DNA of the CDR3: TGTGCCAGCAGCCAAGAGTTCACAGGGGACGTATGGGCCTACGAGCAGTACTTC. This translates into CASSQEFTGDVWAYEQYF. The chain joins TRBV14 to TRBJ2-7, with 7 bases aligning to TRBD1. CDR1 is SGHDN, CDR2 FVKESK, per germline. The J segment lost 2 bases and the V segment lost 0 bases, leaving 13 bases of the junction unmatched. There are 18 residues in the CDR3.